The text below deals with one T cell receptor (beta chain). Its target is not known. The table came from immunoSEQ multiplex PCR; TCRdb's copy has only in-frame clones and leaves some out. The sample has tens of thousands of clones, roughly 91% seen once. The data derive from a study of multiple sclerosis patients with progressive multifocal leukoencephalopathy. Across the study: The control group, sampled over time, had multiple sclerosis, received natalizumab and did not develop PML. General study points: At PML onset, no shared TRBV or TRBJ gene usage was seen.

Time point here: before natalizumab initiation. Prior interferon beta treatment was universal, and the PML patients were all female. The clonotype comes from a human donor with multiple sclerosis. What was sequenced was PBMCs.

The CDR3 here is CASSQFQGSSYEQYF. CDR3 bases: TGTGCCAGCAGCCAATTCCAGGGGTCCTCCTACGAGCAGTACTTC. The V call is TRBV16, the J call TRBJ2-7; a weak D match, TRBD1 (6 bases). The CDR3 length is 15 residues. V was cut by 1 base and J by 0 bases, with 10 bases left in between. Germline V gene data show CDR1 as KGHSY and CDR2 as FQNENV.